This TCR beta chain was captured by sequencing in a study of T cells after yellow fever vaccination. About the study: When fractions had low cell numbers, they were prepared with SMART-Seq v4 Ultra Low Input. Findings and limits, study-wide: There was a possibility that FACS-sorted repertoires contained abundant clonotypes contaminating from the bulk population. Clonotype sharing between CD4 and CD8 compartments was small.

For TCR, cDNA came from 5'RACE template switching, which added a universal primer site and UMIs. TCRdb re-derived calls from the 5' RACE reads in MiXCR, one entry per CDR3 protein. This table holds roughly 350,000 distinct CDR3 sequences, approximately 4% found once. In its sample, this clonotype was seen a few times. What it binds is not known. This TCR came from a man younger than 35 who received the YFV17D yellow fever vaccine. Sample: PBMCs, taken 5 days after the yellow fever booster vaccination.

The CDR3 DNA reads as TGTGCCAGCAGCCCCCGGACAAGTAACTATGGCTACACCTTC. Protein product: CASSPRTSNYGYTF. The V and J genes are TRBV11-2 and TRBJ1-2; possibly TRBD1 for D (5 bases). Trimming took off 5 bases at V and 1 base at J, with 11 bases between the two ends. CDR3 length: 14 residues. In germline, CDR1 is SGHAT, CDR2 FQNNGV.